This TCR beta chain came from a study of CD8+CD57+ T cells in acquired aplastic anemia. Study details: For CD4+ cells, healthy donors had an average of approximately 11 million reads. Study-wide points: Patients and controls shared 25 to 30 CD8+ CDR3 sequences.

With regard to this clonotype: Its antigen remains unidentified.

The CDR3 has 14 amino acids. Trimming stripped 4 bases from V and 3 bases from J, with 10 bases between. The V gene's germline CDR1 is MNHEY and CDR2 SVGAGI. Genomic DNA, the template, was used for profiling of the TCR beta VDJ and CDR3. One entry per CDR3 protein, called by TCRdb with MiXCR from the reads. This table holds 100,000 to 150,000 distinct CDR3 sequences, around 50% found once. This chain connects TRBV6-5 to TRBJ1-5; no definite D call. The sequencing sample was made of sorted CD4+, CD8+, or CD8+CD57+ T cells (not recorded which) from PBMCs. The TCR originated in a human donor in good health, serving as a control. In DNA, the CDR3 is TGTGCCAGCAGTTTCCTGGACGACAATCAGCCCCAGCATTTT. Protein product: CASSFLDDNQPQHF.